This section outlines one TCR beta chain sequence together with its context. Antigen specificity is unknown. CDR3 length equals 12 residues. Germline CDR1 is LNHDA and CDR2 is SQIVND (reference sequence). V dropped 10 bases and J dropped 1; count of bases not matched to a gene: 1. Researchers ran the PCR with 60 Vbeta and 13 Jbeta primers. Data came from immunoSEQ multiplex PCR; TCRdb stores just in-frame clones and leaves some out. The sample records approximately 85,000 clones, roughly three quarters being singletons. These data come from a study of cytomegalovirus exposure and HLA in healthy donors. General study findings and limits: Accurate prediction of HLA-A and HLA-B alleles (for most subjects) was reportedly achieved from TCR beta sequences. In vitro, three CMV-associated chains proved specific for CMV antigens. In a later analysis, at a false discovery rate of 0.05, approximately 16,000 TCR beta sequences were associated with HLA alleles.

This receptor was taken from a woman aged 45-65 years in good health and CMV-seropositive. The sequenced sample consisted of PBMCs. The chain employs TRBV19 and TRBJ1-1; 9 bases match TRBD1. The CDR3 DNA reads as TGTGCCACGGGACAGGGGAACACTGAAGCTTTCTTT. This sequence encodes CATGQGNTEAFF. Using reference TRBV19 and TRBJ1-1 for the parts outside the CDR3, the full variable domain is DGGITQSPKYLFRKEGQNVTLSCEQNLNHDAMYWYRQDPGQGLRLIYYSQIVNDFQKGDIAEGYSVSREKKESFPLTVTSAQKNPTAFYLCATGQGNTEAFFGQGTRLTVV.